The clone carrying this T cell receptor beta chain was recorded at least ten times. The sample comes from a study of prognosis after radiotherapy for stage I lung cancer. Genomic DNA was the source, and TCR beta CDR3 was amplified from it by two-round multiplex PCR. Amplification during the initial PCR round employed primers specific to each TRBV and TRBJ gene. TCRdb re-analysed the multiplex PCR reads in MiXCR, keeping a single row per CDR3 protein. The table includes tens of thousands of distinct CDR3 sequences, under 45% detected once. Trimming left V 1 base short and J 3 bases short, with 13 bases between. There are 15 residues in the CDR3. Germline CDR1 and CDR2: SGHRS and YFSETQ.

The receptor comes from a donor over 45 with non-small cell lung cancer. Sequenced material: PBMCs, taken before or after stereotactic body radiation therapy (not recorded which). This chain uses TRBV5-1 with TRBJ1-1; perhaps TRBD1 as D (6 bases). In DNA form, the CDR3 reads TGCGCCAGCAGCTTGTTGGGCAGGGGAGACACTGAAGCTTTCTTT. Translated, it gives CASSLLGRGDTEAFF. The full variable domain, completed using reference TRBV5-1 and TRBJ1-1, is KAGVTQTPRYLIKTRGQQVTLSCSPISGHRSVSWYQQTPGQGLQFLFEYFSETQRNKGNFPGRFSGRQFSNSRSEMNVSTLELGDSALYLCASSLLGRGDTEAFFGQGTRLTVV.